A single sample is the source of the 19 T cell receptor beta chains below, sequenced in a study of OX40 agonist ivuxolimab in advanced cancers. The repertoire was sequenced with immunoSEQ multiplex PCR; TCRdb's copy has only in-frame clones and lacks some. Among tens of thousands of clones listed, approximately 80% were seen once. The sample here was CD4+ or CD8+ T cells sorted from blood, taken in a trial of the OX40 agonist ivuxolimab. The receptors stem from an adult with an advanced solid tumor such as melanoma, head and neck, liver or kidney cancer.

This clone occurred once. The CDR3 loop is CASSLRRNTIYF. The CDR3 DNA reads as TGTGCCAGCAGCTTAAGAAGAAACACCATATATTTT. V usage is TRBV7-2 and J usage is TRBJ1-3, with D unclear. The length of the CDR3 is 12 residues. V was trimmed by 2 bases and J by 5 bases, leaving 4 bases between them. Germline V gene data show CDR1 as SGHTA and CDR2 as FQGNSA.

The rearrangement joins TRBV27 to TRBJ2-5; 13 bases agree with TRBD2. With 6 bases clipped from V and 9 bases from J, the junction kept 13 bases outside the gene matches. Germline CDR1 is MNHEY and CDR2 is SMNVEV (reference sequence). The length of the CDR3 is 16 residues. CDR3 DNA sequence: TGTGCCAGCAGCCTAAGGACTAGCGGGGGCCTGGGGGCCCAGTACTTC. It specifies CASSLRTSGGLGAQYF.

The V gene is TRBV30, the J gene TRBJ2-4, with D perhaps TRBD1 (6 bases). The germline V gene has CDR1 GTSNPN and CDR2 SVGIG (reference sequence). The CDR3 consists of 13 residues. V lost 2 bases to trimming and J lost 7 bases, with 12 bases between them. The CDR3 spells CAWSPDRSNIQYF. The CDR3 DNA sequence: TGTGCCTGGAGTCCCGACAGGTCCAACATTCAGTACTTC. Full variable domain (rest looked up from reference TRBV30 and TRBJ2-4): SQTIHQWPATLVQPVGSPLSLECTVEGTSNPNLYWYRQAAGRGLQLLFYSVGIGQISSEVPQNLSASRPQDRQFILSSKKLLLSDSGFYLCAWSPDRSNIQYFGAGTRLSVL.

The V gene is TRBV4-2, the J gene TRBJ2-2; D ambiguous. This CDR3 comprises 15 residues. V lost 1 base to trimming and J lost 6 bases, with 12 bases between them. The V gene's germline CDR1 is LGHNA and CDR2 YNFKEQ. CDR3 sequence: CASSQGTDIPGELFF. CDR3 nucleotides: TGTGCCAGCAGCCAAGGAACAGACATCCCCGGGGAGCTGTTTTTT.

The chain employs TRBV7-9 and TRBJ1-5; 12 positions match TRBD1. V lost 11 bases and J lost 5; bases outside the gene matches: 4. There are 13 residues in the CDR3. Germline assignment: CDR1 SEHNR and CDR2 FQNEAQ (reference sequence). The CDR3 region is CAPRDRGHQPQHF. The CDR3 DNA follows: TGTGCCCCCCGGGACAGGGGGCATCAGCCCCAGCATTTT. The entire variable domain, with the rest obtained from reference TRBV7-9 and TRBJ1-5, is as follows: DTGVSQNPRHKITKRGQNVTFRCDPISEHNRLYWYRQTLGQGPEFLTYFQNEAQLEKSRLLSDRFSAERPKGSFSTLEIQRTEQGDSAMYLCAPRDRGHQPQHFGDGTRLSIL.

This clone was observed once. The chain is built from TRBV10-1 and TRBJ2-3; D is perhaps TRBD2 (6 bases). Trimming shortened V by 3 bases and J by 0 bases, and 16 bases separated the two germline ends. Looked up from germline, CDR1 is WNHNN and CDR2 is SYGVQD (reference sequence). The CDR3 runs to 17 residues. CDR3 region: CASSEGRDSSSTDTQYF. The CDR3 DNA reads TGCGCCAGCAGTGAAGGGCGGGACTCTTCTAGCACAGATACGCAGTATTTT.

This clone was seen a single time. This chain uses TRBV10-3 with TRBJ2-5; 13 bases are shared with TRBD2. The germline CDR1 and CDR2 sequences are ENHRY and SYGVKD. The J segment lost 4 bases and the V segment lost 10 bases, leaving 6 bases of the junction unmatched. There are 14 residues in the CDR3. The chain's CDR3 is CATTSGGAGETQYF. Written as DNA, the CDR3 is TGTGCCACCACTAGCGGGGGGGCCGGAGAGACCCAGTACTTC.

The rearrangement links TRBV4-2 to TRBJ1-6, with 11 bases aligning to TRBD1. CDR1 and CDR2 from the germline V gene are LGHNA and YNFKEQ. The CDR3 totals 15 residues. After removal of 3 bases from V and 8 bases from J, the junction contained 3 bases not matched to a gene. This chain's CDR3 is CASSHPGQGDSPLHF. CDR3 nucleotides: TGTGCCAGCAGCCACCCGGGACAGGGGGATTCACCCCTCCACTTT.

V usage is TRBV7-6 and J usage is TRBJ1-5; the D is unclear. Trimming pared 1 base from V and 6 bases from J, leaving 7 bases between. Germline V lookup: CDR1 SGHVS, CDR2 FNYEAQ. This CDR3 region has 13 residues. The CDR3 loop is CASSLDESQPQHF. The DNA for the CDR3 is TGTGCCAGCAGCTTAGATGAGTCTCAGCCCCAGCATTTT.

This chain uses TRBV2 with TRBJ2-1; D is undetermined. The CDR3 is 15 amino acids. Germline V gene lookup returns CDR1 SNHLY and CDR2 FYNNEI. Deletions cut 1 base from V and 7 bases from J, with 14 bases between. Here the CDR3 DNA reads TGTGCCAGCAGTGAAGTGGGCTCCCCGAGGAATGAGCAGTTCTTC. Amino acids: CASSEVGSPRNEQFF.

DNA for the CDR3: TGTGCCAGCAGCTTGCCATTAGGGACAGGGGGCGTCTTAGGTGAAGCTTTCTTT. Its protein is CASSLPLGTGGVLGEAFF. V gene TRBV7-8 combines with J gene TRBJ1-1; 12 bases align to TRBD1. After removal of 3 bases from V and 7 bases from J, the junction contained 15 bases not matched to a gene. Germline V gene sequence: CDR1 SGHVS, CDR2 FQNEAQ. The CDR3 consists of 18 residues.

V is TRBV9 and J is TRBJ2-3; D possibly corresponds to TRBD2 (5 bases). The CDR3 runs 13 residues. Trimming left V 4 bases short and J 5 bases short, with 11 bases between. The germline V gene has CDR1 SGDLS and CDR2 YYNGEE. CDR3 in DNA: TGTGCCAGCAGCCGGGATTCGGGAGATACGCAGTATTTT. Protein product: CASSRDSGDTQYF. The whole variable domain, filled in from reference TRBV9 and TRBJ2-3, reads DSGVTQTPKHLITATGQRVTLRCSPRSGDLSVYWYQQSLDQGLQFLIQYYNGEERAKGNILERFSAQQFPDLHSELNLSSLELGDSALYFCASSRDSGDTQYFGPGTRLTVL.

DNA for the CDR3: TGTGCCAGTACTCTGGGGGGGCTTGGAGATACGCAGTATTTT. Translated, it gives CASTLGGLGDTQYF. The V and J genes are TRBV19 and TRBJ2-3, with D tentatively TRBD2 (7 bases). This CDR3 has 14 amino acids. Trimming pared 7 bases from V and 5 bases from J, leaving 16 bases between. Germline CDR1 LNHDA, CDR2 SQIVND (reference sequence).

This clone appeared a single time. The chain links TRBV2 to TRBJ1-6; D is possibly TRBD1 (6 bases). Germline V gives CDR1 SNHLY, CDR2 FYNNEI. Trimming took off 5 bases at V and 1 base at J, with 18 bases between the two ends. CDR3 length: 18 residues. The CDR3, as DNA: TGTGCCAGCAGTCCCGGCTTAGGGGGAAATTCCTATAATTCACCCCTCCACTTT. Translating gives CASSPGLGGNSYNSPLHF.

The rearrangement uses TRBV5-4 and TRBJ1-1; possible D gene TRBD1, 5 bases. From germline, CDR1 is SGHNT and CDR2 YYREEE (reference sequence). V was cut by 4 bases and J by 5 bases, with 12 bases left in between. There are 13 residues in the CDR3. This chain's CDR3 is CASSPGGRTEAFF. The CDR3 DNA reads as TGTGCCAGCAGCCCCGGGGGGAGGACTGAAGCTTTCTTT. Filled out from reference TRBV5-4 and TRBJ1-1, the complete variable domain reads ETGVTQSPTHLIKTRGQQVTLRCSSQSGHNTVSWYQQALGQGPQFIFQYYREEENGRGNFPPRFSGLQFPNYSSELNVNALELDDSALYLCASSPGGRTEAFFGQGTRLTVV.

This clone was recorded a few times. This rearrangement joins TRBV5-4 to TRBJ2-1; TRBD1 matches at 11 bases. The CDR3 totals 17 residues. The V segment lost 4 bases and the J segment 7 bases; nucleotides outside the gene matches: 13. Germline CDR1 is SGHNT and CDR2 is YYREEE (reference sequence). The CDR3 nucleotides are TGTGCCAGCAGCCCTTCGATGGGACAGGGGGTTATTAATGAGCAGTTCTTC. Amino acid sequence: CASSPSMGQGVINEQFF.

The genes are TRBV5-4 and TRBJ1-1; perhaps TRBD1 as D (5 bases). The germline V gene has CDR1 SGHNT and CDR2 YYREEE (reference sequence). Trimming took 6 bases from V and 5 from J, leaving 8 bases between them. The CDR3 spans 11 residues. The CDR3 loop reads CASNQGTEAFF. CDR3 DNA: TGTGCCAGCAACCAGGGAACTGAAGCTTTCTTT.

Concerning this clone: Other nucleotide sequences from this sample produce the same CDR3. The chain is built from TRBV6-6 and TRBJ1-5; a weak D match, TRBD1 (5 bases). The CDR3 is 13 amino acids. The germline V gene has CDR1 MNHNY and CDR2 SVGAGI (reference sequence). V was pared by 2 bases and J by 4 bases, with 6 bases between. The CDR3 bases are TGTGCCAGCAGTTACGACAGTAATCAGCCCCAGCATTTT. It is translated as CASSYDSNQPQHF.

The chain carries TRBV7-3 and TRBJ2-1; 7 bases align to TRBD1. Germline CDR1 is SGHTA and CDR2 is FQGTGA. V gave up 5 bases and J gave up 6 bases; unmatched junction bases: 4. This CDR3 comprises 13 residues. The CDR3 coding sequence is TGTGCCAGCAGCGGTTGGACAGGCAATGAGCAGTTCTTC. As protein: CASSGWTGNEQFF.